The TCR beta chain under discussion was sequenced for a study of response to subunit inactivated influenza vaccine. The CDR3 sequence is 14 residues long. After removal of 9 bases from V and 0 bases from J, the junction contained 4 bases not matched to a gene. Whole-study findings and limits: Authors suggested that a seasonal influenza vaccination recruits few new T cells each time.

Each CDR3 protein gets one entry after TCRdb re-called the RT-PCR reads with MiXCR. Among more than 250,000 distinct CDR3 sequences listed, around a fifth were seen once. Of note for this clonotype: What it recognizes is unknown.

The sequenced sample was PBMCs from blood, obtained 21 months after vaccination. V usage is TRBV12-3 or TRBV12-4 and J usage is TRBJ2-7; 11 bases are a match to TRBD2. The sequence derives from a man aged 45 to 70 who received an inactivated influenza vaccine. The CDR3 coding sequence is TGTGCCAGTTGTACTAGCGGGAGCTCCTACGAGCAGTACTTC. It translates to CASCTSGSSYEQYF.